This T cell receptor (beta chain) derives from a study of cytomegalovirus exposure and HLA in healthy donors. About the study: In an earlier analysis, 90 million to 130 million unique TCR beta sequences were found from 150 million to 200 million T cells. Within an early data release were tens of millions of unique TCRs drawn from HLA-typed donors. General study points: Excluded: some indistinguishable V segments such as TRBV6-2 and TRBV6-3. In a later analysis, TCR beta V- and J-gene trimming showed a link to a missense DCLRE1C variant.

Germline-derived CDR1 and CDR2 are SGHAT and FQDESV (reference sequence). The CDR3 totals 14 residues. Deletions cut 2 bases from V and 2 bases from J, with 7 bases between. 13 Jbeta primers and 60 Vbeta primers were used for the PCR. Repertoires were generated with immunoSEQ multiplex PCR, while TCRdb's copy carries only in-frame clones and drops some. This repertoire shows 250,000 or so clones, about 93% found once; its top ten account for about 1.7%. For this clone: Its antigen remains unknown.

The V call is TRBV11-1, the J call TRBJ2-1, with D possibly TRBD1 on 5 matching bases. The TCR was taken from a girl aged 2-10 years in good health and CMV-seronegative. Input material: PBMCs. The CDR3 bases are TGTGCCAGCAGCTTATTACAGGCCTACAATGAGCAGTTCTTC. As protein: CASSLLQAYNEQFF.